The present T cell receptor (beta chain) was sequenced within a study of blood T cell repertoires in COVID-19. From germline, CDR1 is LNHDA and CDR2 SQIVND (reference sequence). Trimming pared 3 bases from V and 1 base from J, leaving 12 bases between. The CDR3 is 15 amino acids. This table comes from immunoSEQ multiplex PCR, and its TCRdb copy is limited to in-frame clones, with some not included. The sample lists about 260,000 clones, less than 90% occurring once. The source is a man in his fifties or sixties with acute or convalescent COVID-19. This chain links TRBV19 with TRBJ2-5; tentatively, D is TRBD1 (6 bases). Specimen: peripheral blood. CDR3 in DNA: TGTGCCAGTAGTATCCCCGGACAGATCCAAGAGACCCAGTACTTC. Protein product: CASSIPGQIQETQYF. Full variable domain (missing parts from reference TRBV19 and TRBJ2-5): DGGITQSPKYLFRKEGQNVTLSCEQNLNHDAMYWYRQDPGQGLRLIYYSQIVNDFQKGDIAEGYSVSREKKESFPLTVTSAQKNPTAFYLCASSIPGQIQETQYFGPGTRLLVL.